The source of this T cell receptor beta chain is a study of OX40 agonist ivuxolimab in advanced cancers. Study context: The eligibility criteria allowed prior anti-PD-1, anti-PD-L1 or anti-CTLA-4 therapy, and about 40% had some. There were three patients with partial responses, one having hepatocellular carcinoma and two cutaneous melanoma. General study results and limits: With doses of 0.1-3.0 mg/kg, partial responders showed among the lowest clonal expansion. In the 0.1 to 3.0 mg/kg range, CD4+ and CD8+ blood T cells had expanded clonally by week 6.

CDR1 and CDR2 from the germline V gene are SGHNT and YYREEE (reference sequence). Losses at the gene ends were 2 bases for V and 0 bases for J; bases not matched to a gene: 11. This CDR3 has 19 amino acids. For this clone: As yet, its antigen is unknown.

The protocol was immunoSEQ multiplex PCR, while the TCRdb copy is restricted to in-frame clones and leaves out a portion. Here the sample spans around 19,000 clones, around 78% being singletons. The source of this sequence is an adult with an advanced solid tumor such as melanoma, head and neck, liver or kidney cancer. The sequences come from CD4+ or CD8+ T cells sorted from blood, collected in a trial of the OX40 agonist ivuxolimab. The gene calls are TRBV5-4 and TRBJ2-6, with 7 bases that match TRBD1. CDR3 sequence reads: CASSLPGTDDPSGANVLTF. The CDR3 region has the DNA TGTGCCAGCAGCTTACCCGGGACAGACGACCCCTCTGGGGCCAACGTCCTGACTTTC.